The 25 T cell receptor beta chains given below trace back to one sample, sequenced in a study of blood T cell repertoires in COVID-19. Using immunoSEQ multiplex PCR, the repertoire was profiled, and TCRdb retains in-frame clones only, with some absent. The data show 200,000 to 250,000 clones, around 86% seen once. Specimen: peripheral blood. The source is a man aged 50 to 59 with acute or convalescent COVID-19.

This sequence joins TRBV29-1 and TRBJ1-4, with 8 bases aligning to TRBD1. CDR3 size: 17 residues. The trim removed 5 bases at V and 4 bases at J, leaving 15 bases unmatched. Germline V lookup: CDR1 SQVTM, CDR2 ANQGSEA. The CDR3 spells CSVLPTGEGWGNEKLFF. The CDR3 DNA is TGCAGCGTTCTACCGACAGGGGAAGGATGGGGTAATGAAAAACTGTTTTTT. The variable domain in full, completed from reference TRBV29-1 and TRBJ1-4, reads SAVISQKPSRDICQRGTSLTIQCQVDSQVTMMFWYRQQPGQSLTLIATANQGSEATYESGFVIDKFPISRPNLTFSTLTVSNMSPEDSSIYLCSVLPTGEGWGNEKLFFGSGTQLSVL.

The chain combines TRBV6-1 with TRBJ1-1; 7 bases agree with TRBD1. This CDR3 region has 15 residues. The V gene's germline CDR1 is MNHNS and CDR2 SASEGT. J was trimmed by 4 bases and V by 3 bases; bases with no gene match: 8. The CDR3 coding sequence is TGTGCCAGCAGTGACCCGACAGGGTTGGGCACTGAAGCTTTCTTT. Encoded protein: CASSDPTGLGTEAFF.

CDR3 DNA sequence: TGTGCCAGCAGCCAAGATCGGGACATGGTCTACGAGCAGTACTTC. It is translated as CASSQDRDMVYEQYF. The V gene is TRBV4-2, the J gene TRBJ2-7, with D tentatively TRBD1 (6 bases). Trimming cost V 0 bases and J 3 bases, with 12 bases left between them. Germline V gene sequence: CDR1 LGHNA, CDR2 YNFKEQ. CDR3 size: 15 residues.

With regard to this clone: The germline gene is not matched at one end of the junction; a read error may be the cause. CDR3: CASSCIQGQGTQYF. DNA for the CDR3: TGTGCCAGCAGTTGTATACAGGGCCAAGGGACCCAGTACTTC. The rearrangement uses TRBV6-7 and TRBJ2-5; perhaps TRBD1 as D (6 bases). TRBV6-7 is noted as an ORF with a role that remains uncertain. The CDR3 totals 14 residues.

The gene calls are TRBV28 and TRBJ2-7, with D perhaps TRBD1 (6 bases). The germline V and J ends were trimmed by 3 bases and 6 bases, with 15 bases remaining between them. The V gene's germline CDR1 is MDHEN and CDR2 SYDVKM. The CDR3 has 14 residues. CDR3 region: CASSLRGRGTEQYF. The CDR3 nucleotides read TGTGCCAGCAGTTTGAGGGGCAGGGGAACCGAGCAGTACTTC. Using reference TRBV28 and TRBJ2-7 for the parts outside the CDR3, the full variable domain is DVKVTQSSRYLVKRTGEKVFLECVQDMDHENMFWYRQDPGLGLRLIYFSYDVKMKEKGDIPEGYSVSREKKERFSLILESASTNQTSMYLCASSLRGRGTEQYFGPGTRLTVT.

This chain joins TRBV6-5 and TRBJ1-2, with 8 bases identical to TRBD1. This CDR3 comprises 11 residues. The junction had 6 bases not matched to a gene; V was cut back by 10 bases and J by 8 bases. In germline, CDR1 is MNHEY, CDR2 SVGAGI. CDR3 in amino acids: CATGGVAGYTF. Written as DNA, the CDR3 is TGTGCCACAGGGGGCGTAGCGGGCTACACCTTC.

V usage is TRBV29-1 and J usage is TRBJ1-1; the match to TRBD1 covers 9 bases. Germline V gives CDR1 SQVTM, CDR2 ANQGSEA. With V trimmed by 3 bases and J by 4 bases, 12 bases remained unmatched. This CDR3 is 16 amino acids long. The CDR3 region is CSVETGGYLRFTEAFF. CDR3 bases: TGCAGCGTTGAGACAGGGGGGTATTTAAGATTCACTGAAGCTTTCTTT.

In nucleotides, the CDR3 is TGCAGCGTACAGGGGGCTGGCAATCAGCCCCAGCATTTT. Translating gives CSVQGAGNQPQHF. The chain combines TRBV29-1 with TRBJ1-5; 9 nucleotides match TRBD1. Germline V lookup: CDR1 SQVTM, CDR2 ANQGSEA. V gave up 6 bases and J gave up 2 bases; unmatched junction bases: 2. The CDR3 is made up of 13 amino acids.

The rearrangement uses TRBV10-2 and TRBJ1-6; D is perhaps TRBD1 (6 bases). From germline, CDR1 is WSHSY and CDR2 SAAADI. The CDR3 contains 15 residues. Between the trimmed V and J ends, which lost 3 bases and 6 bases, there was a span of 12 bases. CDR3 nucleotides: TGCGCCAGCAGTGACCAACAGGGACCTAATTCACCCCTCCACTTT. It codes for CASSDQQGPNSPLHF.

The chain couples TRBV5-4 to TRBJ1-6; D is undetermined. Germline V gives CDR1 SGHNT, CDR2 YYREEE (reference sequence). Trimming removed 0 bases from V and 5 bases from J, with 12 bases in between. CDR3 size: 16 residues. The CDR3 loop is CASSLEQALNNSPLHF. CDR3 sequence (DNA): TGTGCCAGCAGCTTGGAGCAGGCCCTCAATAATTCACCCCTCCACTTT.

The J gene is TRBJ1-2, the V gene TRBV10-1; 11 bases are shared with TRBD1. Trimming removed 6 bases from V and 8 bases from J; junction bases left unmatched: 5. CDR1 and CDR2 (germline): WNHNN, SYGVQD (reference sequence). The CDR3 extends over 13 amino acids. The CDR3 DNA is TGCGCCAGCAGCCCCGGGACAGGGGGAGGCTACACCTTC. This sequence encodes CASSPGTGGGYTF.

This sequence joins TRBV7-9 and TRBJ2-3, with TRBD1 as a possible D gene (5 bases). The germline V gene has CDR1 SEHNR and CDR2 FQNEAQ (reference sequence). The CDR3 length is 15 residues. The V gene lost 6 bases and the J gene lost 0 bases, with 13 bases spanning the gap. Here the CDR3 DNA reads TGTGCCAGCAGAGAGAGACAGACTAGCACAGATACGCAGTATTTT. This encodes CASRERQTSTDTQYF.

The V and J genes are TRBV7-2 and TRBJ2-7, with TRBD1 identical over 8 bases. The CDR3 is 15 residues long. Germline lookup yields CDR1 SGHTA and CDR2 FQGNSA. V shed 4 bases, J shed 2 bases, and the junction held 7 bases outside the gene matches. CDR3 amino acids: CASSYSGTGAYEQYF. Written as DNA, the CDR3 is TGTGCCAGCAGCTATTCCGGGACAGGAGCCTACGAGCAGTACTTC.

The gene calls are TRBV11-3 and TRBJ2-3; 11 bases match TRBD2. The ends lost 5 bases at V and 0 bases at J; junction bases unmatched: 4. Germline values: CDR1 SGHNT, CDR2 YENEEA. The CDR3 totals 16 residues. CDR3 sequence reads: CASSNRLAGSTDTQYF. In DNA form, the CDR3 reads TGTGCCAGCAGCAACCGACTAGCGGGGAGCACAGATACGCAGTATTTT.

CDR3 bases: TGCGCCAGCAGCCGAGTCGTCGACAGCACCTACAATGAGCAGTTCTTC. It is translated as CASSRVVDSTYNEQFF. The chain couples TRBV4-1 to TRBJ2-1; TRBD1 is a possible D gene (5 bases). Germline CDR1 is MGHRA and CDR2 is YSYEKL. The ends were cut back, 4 bases at V and 2 bases at J, with 15 bases in the middle. CDR3 size: 16 residues.

The rearrangement links TRBV18 to TRBJ1-5; weak D call: TRBD1 (6 bases). The CDR3 length is 16 residues. Trimming took 0 bases from V and 6 from J, leaving 15 bases between them. The germline gives CDR1 KGHSH, CDR2 LQKENI. The CDR3 loop is CASSPPGAEGAQPQHF. The CDR3 bases are TGTGCCAGCTCACCACCGGGGGCCGAAGGTGCTCAGCCCCAGCATTTT.

The V call is TRBV5-1, the J call TRBJ1-5; TRBD1 aligns across 9 bases. Germline CDR1 is SGHRS and CDR2 is YFSETQ. The J segment lost 4 bases and the V segment lost 1 base, leaving 3 bases of the junction unmatched. The CDR3 sequence is 15 residues long. The CDR3 nucleotides are TGCGCCAGCAGCTTGACAGGGGGCCGTAATCAGCCCCAGCATTTT. Its translation is CASSLTGGRNQPQHF. The complete variable domain, with remaining parts taken from reference TRBV5-1 and TRBJ1-5, reads KAGVTQTPRYLIKTRGQQVTLSCSPISGHRSVSWYQQTPGQGLQFLFEYFSETQRNKGNFPGRFSGRQFSNSRSEMNVSTLELGDSALYLCASSLTGGRNQPQHFGDGTRLSIL.

This chain joins TRBV6-5 and TRBJ2-5, with TRBD2 matching 7 bases. The CDR3 runs 15 residues. Losses at the gene ends were 0 bases for V and 5 bases for J; bases not matched to a gene: 6. CDR1 is MNHEY and CDR2 is SVGAGI in the germline V gene. For the CDR3, the DNA is TGTGCCAGCAGTTACTCGGGGAGGGTGGGTGAGACCCAGTACTTC. Protein product: CASSYSGRVGETQYF.

The genes are TRBV7-2 and TRBJ1-3; the D gene is possibly TRBD1 (5 bases). This CDR3 is built from 14 residues. V was shortened by 7 bases and J by 0 bases, with 10 bases between the two germline ends. Germline lookup yields CDR1 SGHTA and CDR2 FQGNSA. The CDR3 reads CASIGQASGNTIYF. CDR3 sequence (DNA): TGTGCCAGCATCGGACAAGCCTCTGGAAACACCATATATTTT.

The chain is built from TRBV11-2 and TRBJ1-6; the D gene is possibly TRBD1 (6 bases). Trimming stripped 1 base from V and 6 bases from J, with 7 bases between. The CDR3 runs 14 residues. Germline values: CDR1 SGHAT, CDR2 FQNNGV. CDR3 sequence (DNA): TGTGCCAGCAGCTTAGGACAGGCTAATTCACCCCTCCACTTT. Amino acid sequence: CASSLGQANSPLHF.

The chain recombines TRBV29-1 with TRBJ1-2; D possibly corresponds to TRBD1 (5 bases). This CDR3 comprises 16 residues. In germline, CDR1 is SQVTM, CDR2 ANQGSEA. V was cut by 7 bases and J by 3 bases, with 24 bases left in between. The DNA of the CDR3 is TGCAGCGCCGCCCCAGGGCTCAACTTTCTCCACTATGGCTACACCTTC. Translating it yields CSAAPGLNFLHYGYTF.

The DNA for the CDR3 is TGCGCCAGCAGCTTGGCGACGGGGAACACTGAAGCTTTCTTT. Amino acid sequence: CASSLATGNTEAFF. V gene TRBV5-1 combines with J gene TRBJ1-1; D gene ambiguous. Trimming removed 0 bases at V and 1 base at J, with 7 bases between. The CDR3 runs 14 residues. CDR1 is SGHRS and CDR2 is YFSETQ in the germline V gene.

V gene TRBV18 combines with J gene TRBJ1-1, with TRBD1 as a possible D gene (5 bases). The ends were cut back, 5 bases at V and 5 bases at J, with 9 bases in the middle. The germline CDR1 and CDR2 sequences are KGHSH and LQKENI. The CDR3 consists of 12 residues. This chain's CDR3 is CASSAGGTEAFF. DNA for the CDR3: TGTGCCAGCTCAGCGGGGGGGACTGAAGCTTTCTTT.

This chain joins TRBV27 and TRBJ2-7, with 8 bases aligning to TRBD1. From germline, CDR1 is MNHEY and CDR2 SMNVEV (reference sequence). With 4 bases clipped from V and 3 bases from J, the junction kept 11 bases outside the gene matches. The CDR3 covers 16 residues. The CDR3 DNA sequence: TGTGCCAGCAGTTACCAGGGGGCACTGAGTAGCTACGAGCAGTACTTC. It codes for CASSYQGALSSYEQYF.

The V and J genes are TRBV27 and TRBJ2-1, with a tentative D call TRBD2 (6 bases). Germline CDR1 and CDR2: MNHEY and SMNVEV (reference sequence). V dropped 1 base and J dropped 6 bases, with 19 bases sitting between them. The CDR3 has 17 amino acids. Here the CDR3 reads CASSLFSPGEAGNEQFF. CDR3 bases: TGTGCCAGCAGTTTATTTTCTCCCGGGGAGGCTGGCAATGAGCAGTTCTTC.